This is a list of T cell receptor beta chains from one sample in a study of CD8 T cells in Susac syndrome. TCRdb re-called the immunoSEQ multiplex PCR reads through MiXCR, storing one row per CDR3 protein. The data hold 150,000 to 200,000 distinct CDR3 sequences, with approximately 96% observed a single time. Specimen: CD4+ T cells from PBMCs. The receptors shown here come from a human donor with multiple sclerosis. CDR3s include the opening cysteine and the closing phenylalanine or tryptophan. A D gene is named only where the DNA matches it firmly. For some rows the clone size is stated as once, few or many, or as a class when expanded; others skip it.

v_gene	j_gene	abundance	d_gene	CDR3aa	CDR3nt
TRBV3-1	TRBJ2-5	.	TRBD2	CASSRRGGLGATQYF	TGTGCCAGCAGCCGACGGGGGGGGCTAGGGGCGACCCAGTACTTC
TRBV29-1	TRBJ1-2	.	.	CSVEGSPFGGSYYGYTF	TGCAGCGTTGAAGGCTCCCCGTTTGGGGGTAGTTACTATGGCTACACCTTC
TRBV2	TRBJ1-2	.	.	CASMSGFYGYTF	TGTGCCAGCATGAGTGGATTCTATGGCTACACCTTC
TRBV30	TRBJ2-1	.	.	CAWSVMWEQFF	TGTGCCTGGAGTGTGATGTGGGAGCAGTTCTTC
TRBV7-2	TRBJ1-2	.	.	CAITPNDRNYGYTF	TGTGCCATCACCCCCAACGACAGAAACTATGGCTACACCTTC
TRBV6-5	TRBJ2-7	.	.	CASSYSRGGAYEQYF	TGTGCCAGCAGTTACTCGCGAGGAGGGGCCTACGAGCAGTACTTC
TRBV7-2	TRBJ1-2	.	.	CASSSRVAYGYTF	TGTGCCAGCAGCTCTCGGGTCGCCTATGGCTACACCTTC
TRBV28	TRBJ2-3	.	.	CASSSSYTDTQYF	TGTGCCAGCAGTTCCAGCTACACAGATACGCAGTATTTT
TRBV29-1	TRBJ2-1	.	TRBD2	CSAQTSGGAFGEQFF	TGCAGCGCACAGACTAGCGGGGGGGCATTCGGTGAGCAGTTCTTC
TRBV29-1	TRBJ2-1	.	.	CSVRKSGTGDNEQFF	TGCAGCGTTAGAAAAAGCGGGACAGGAGACAATGAGCAGTTCTTC
TRBV15	TRBJ2-5	.	TRBD2	CATSSRGGQETQYF	TGTGCCACCAGCTCTCGGGGGGGGCAAGAGACCCAGTACTTC
TRBV19	TRBJ1-5	.	.	CASTDLGHSNQPQHF	TGTGCCAGTACCGACCTCGGACACTCCAATCAGCCCCAGCATTTT
TRBV12-3/TRBV12-4	TRBJ2-4	.	TRBD2	CAGGSERGPLSAKNIQYF	TGTGCAGGGGGTAGCGAGCGGGGGCCCTTATCGGCCAAAAACATTCAGTACTTC
TRBV6-2/TRBV6-3	TRBJ2-3	.	.	CASSHSTDTQYF	TGTGCCAGCAGTCACAGCACAGATACGCAGTATTTT
TRBV20-1	TRBJ2-7	once	.	CSGKGGGYEQYF	TGCAGTGGTAAGGGGGGCGGCTACGAGCAGTACTTC
TRBV3-1	TRBJ2-4	.	.	CASSPPQFGLAKNIQYF	TGTGCCAGCAGCCCGCCCCAGTTTGGGTTAGCCAAAAACATTCAGTACTTC
TRBV9	TRBJ2-5	.	.	CASSGKGSIGETQYF	TGTGCCAGCAGCGGAAAAGGGTCGATCGGAGAGACCCAGTACTTC
TRBV3-1	TRBJ2-7	.	TRBD1	CASSPEQGAVQYF	TGTGCCAGCAGCCCCGAACAGGGGGCAGTGCAGTACTTC
TRBV30	TRBJ2-7	.	.	CAWSVPGPYEQYF	TGTGCCTGGAGTGTACCGGGCCCCTACGAGCAGTACTTC
TRBV6-1	TRBJ2-7	.	.	CASRRAGVYEQYF	TGTGCCAGCAGACGAGCAGGGGTTTACGAGCAGTACTTC
TRBV11-2	TRBJ2-2	.	.	CASSSDNGELFF	TGTGCCAGCAGCTCCGACAACGGGGAGCTGTTTTTT
TRBV25-1	TRBJ2-3	.	.	CASKSGVADTQYF	TGTGCCAGCAAATCGGGGGTCGCAGATACGCAGTATTTT
TRBV30	TRBJ1-5	.	.	CAWSGQSNQPQHF	TGTGCCTGGAGTGGGCAGAGCAATCAGCCCCAGCATTTT
TRBV24-1	TRBJ2-1	.	TRBD1	CATSDPGQGEGSYNEQFF	TGTGCCACCAGTGATCCGGGACAGGGAGAAGGCTCCTACAATGAGCAGTTCTTC
TRBV5-1	TRBJ1-6	.	.	CASSATGSGNSPLHF	TGCGCCAGCAGCGCTACAGGGTCGGGTAATTCACCCCTCCACTTT
TRBV7-2	TRBJ1-2	.	.	CASSSDGTPYAVGYTF	TGTGCCAGCAGCTCAGACGGGACACCTTATGCGGTTGGCTACACCTTC
TRBV20-1	TRBJ2-5	.	TRBD2	CSAERGGRGTQYF	TGCAGTGCTGAGCGGGGGGGCCGAGGGACCCAGTACTTC
TRBV20-1	TRBJ2-7	.	TRBD1	CSARPGGQIPYEQYF	TGCAGTGCTAGACCAGGGGGCCAAATTCCCTACGAGCAGTACTTC
TRBV20-1	TRBJ2-5	.	TRBD1	CSASQGQGYETQYF	TGCAGTGCTAGTCAGGGACAGGGCTACGAGACCCAGTACTTC
TRBV18	TRBJ2-5	.	.	CASSPPLGAAETQYF	TGTGCCAGCTCACCACCGTTGGGGGCTGCGGAGACCCAGTACTTC
TRBV5-6	TRBJ2-7	.	.	CASSFSKSEQYF	TGTGCCAGCAGCTTCAGTAAGAGCGAGCAGTACTTC
TRBV20-1	TRBJ2-3	.	TRBD2	CSARGTSGGSTDTQYF	TGCAGTGCTAGAGGGACTAGCGGGGGTAGCACAGATACGCAGTATTTT
TRBV10-3	TRBJ1-5	.	.	CAISEVERQPQHF	TGTGCCATCAGTGAGGTGGAGAGGCAGCCCCAGCATTTT
TRBV25-1	TRBJ2-3	.	.	CASSEGGADTQYF	TGTGCCAGCAGTGAGGGGGGCGCAGATACGCAGTATTTT
TRBV9	TRBJ2-2	once	.	CASSAQGGGTGELFF	TGTGCCAGCAGCGCCCAAGGGGGGGGCACCGGGGAGCTGTTTTTT
TRBV11-2	TRBJ2-1	.	.	CASSLERQGNEQFF	TGTGCCAGCAGCTTAGAACGGCAGGGGAATGAGCAGTTCTTC
TRBV29-1	TRBJ1-2	.	.	CSVEEAGVGGYTF	TGCAGCGTTGAAGAGGCTGGGGTGGGTGGCTACACCTTC
TRBV20-1	TRBJ2-6	.	.	CSAVTFTGTGANVLTF	TGCAGTGCTGTCACGTTTACAGGGACTGGGGCCAACGTCCTGACTTTC
TRBV2	TRBJ2-1	.	.	CASRVGYNEQFF	TGTGCCAGCAGAGTCGGTTACAATGAGCAGTTCTTC
TRBV12-5	TRBJ2-2	.	.	CASGPWDTGELFF	TGTGCTAGTGGTCCTTGGGATACCGGGGAGCTGTTTTTT
TRBV12-3/TRBV12-4	TRBJ1-1	.	.	CASSLAHGGTEAFF	TGTGCCAGCAGTTTAGCGCACGGAGGCACTGAAGCTTTCTTT
TRBV30	TRBJ2-5	.	.	CAWSAGQPAETQYF	TGTGCCTGGAGTGCCGGACAGCCTGCGGAGACCCAGTACTTC
TRBV29-1	TRBJ2-5	once	.	CSVGALRAGTQYF	TGCAGCGTTGGGGCGTTGCGGGCAGGGACCCAGTACTTC
TRBV4-2	TRBJ2-3	.	TRBD2	CASSPRTSGTTDTQYF	TGTGCCAGCAGCCCTCGGACTAGCGGGACCACAGATACGCAGTATTTT
TRBV4-2	TRBJ2-5	.	.	CASSQAARETQYF	TGTGCCAGCAGCCAAGCCGCTCGAGAGACCCAGTACTTC
TRBV29-1	TRBJ2-3	once	.	CSVGDVDTQYF	TGCAGCGTTGGAGATGTTGATACGCAGTATTTT
TRBV5-1	TRBJ2-1	.	.	CASSEDNEQFF	TGCGCCAGCAGCGAAGACAATGAGCAGTTCTTC
TRBV20-1	TRBJ1-5	.	TRBD1	CSASTGFTNQPQHF	TGCAGTGCTTCGACAGGGTTTACCAATCAGCCCCAGCATTTT
TRBV20-1	TRBJ2-7	.	.	CSARSSDPYEQYF	TGCAGTGCTAGGTCGTCAGACCCATACGAGCAGTACTTC
TRBV30	TRBJ1-2	.	.	CAWSVSLYGYTF	TGTGCCTGGAGTGTAAGCTTATATGGCTACACCTTC
TRBV28	TRBJ1-2	.	.	CASSFPPAGYGYTF	TGTGCCAGCAGTTTTCCCCCCGCGGGGTATGGCTACACCTTC
TRBV20-1	TRBJ2-1	once	TRBD1	CSASRDRGLNEQFF	TGCAGTGCTAGTCGCGACAGGGGGCTAAATGAGCAGTTCTTC
TRBV20-1	TRBJ2-2	.	TRBD1	CSARLTGRTGELFF	TGCAGTGCTAGATTGACAGGGCGGACCGGGGAGCTGTTTTTT
TRBV7-3	TRBJ2-7	.	TRBD1	CASSSGGEQYF	TGTGCCAGCAGCTCAGGGGGCGAGCAGTACTTC
TRBV12-3/TRBV12-4	TRBJ1-2	.	.	CASRWGSYGYTF	TGTGCCAGCAGGTGGGGGTCCTATGGCTACACCTTC
TRBV4-2	TRBJ1-6	.	.	CASSQGTWTENSPLHF	TGTGCCAGCAGCCAAGGGACCTGGACAGAAAATTCACCCCTCCACTTT
TRBV19	TRBJ2-5	.	.	CASSINGETQYF	TGTGCCAGTAGTATAAACGGAGAGACCCAGTACTTC
TRBV7-2	TRBJ2-3	once	TRBD2	CASSSRTSGTDTQYF	TGTGCCAGCAGCTCGCGGACTAGCGGCACAGATACGCAGTATTTT
TRBV25-1	TRBJ2-1	.	TRBD2	CASSELAGVYNEQFF	TGTGCCAGCAGTGAACTAGCGGGGGTGTACAATGAGCAGTTCTTC
TRBV5-1	TRBJ2-1	.	.	CASSLDPGHGNEQFF	TGCGCCAGCAGCTTGGATCCGGGACATGGGAATGAGCAGTTCTTC